These 28 T cell receptor beta chains originate from one sample sequenced in a study of T cell responses to AZD1222 COVID-19 vaccine. TCRdb keeps only in-frame clones here, not all; method: immunoSEQ multiplex PCR. The sample lists about 42,000 clones, roughly 83% occurring once. The material sequenced was peripheral blood, taken 28 days after the second AZD1222 dose. The receptors here all came from an adult who received the AZD1222 COVID-19 vaccine.

The rearrangement joins TRBV5-1 to TRBJ2-3; TRBD1 is a possible D gene (5 bases). The V end lost 5 bases, the J end lost 0 bases, and 13 bases lay between the germline ends. The CDR3 has 15 amino acids. Per the germline V gene, CDR1 is SGHRS and CDR2 is YFSETQ. As DNA, the CDR3 is TGCGCCAGCAGTACCTGGGGCTCTAGCACAGATACGCAGTATTTT. Translation: CASSTWGSSTDTQYF. Full variable domain (rest looked up from reference TRBV5-1 and TRBJ2-3): KAGVTQTPRYLIKTRGQQVTLSCSPISGHRSVSWYQQTPGQGLQFLFEYFSETQRNKGNFPGRFSGRQFSNSRSEMNVSTLELGDSALYLCASSTWGSSTDTQYFGPGTRLTVL.

Here the CDR3 DNA reads TGTGCCACAACTGGGGTATTAGACAGGGGTGGCTACACCTTC. This translates into CATTGVLDRGGYTF. The chain couples TRBV19 to TRBJ1-2, with 8 bases matching TRBD1. V was pared by 10 bases and J by 7 bases, with 14 bases of the junction left unmatched. CDR3 length: 14 amino acids. Germline CDR1 LNHDA, CDR2 SQIVND (reference sequence).

V and J are TRBV7-2 and TRBJ1-2, with D possibly matching TRBD1 (6 bases). CDR3 length: 15 amino acids. Germline V gene sequence: CDR1 SGHTA, CDR2 FQGNSA. The ends were cut back, 2 bases at V and 8 bases at J, with 18 bases in the middle. CDR3 residues: CASSLRIQGSQGYTF. The CDR3 nucleotides read TGTGCCAGCAGCTTACGGATACAGGGATCGCAGGGCTACACCTTC.

The chain joins TRBV10-3 to TRBJ1-5; 8 bases map to TRBD1. CDR1 ENHRY and CDR2 SYGVKD come from the germline V gene. Unmatched junction bases numbered 3, after V lost 6 bases and J lost 2 bases. The CDR3 extends over 14 amino acids. CDR3 sequence: CAISEGQGNQPQHF. The CDR3 nucleotides are TGTGCCATCAGCGAGGGACAGGGCAATCAGCCCCAGCATTTT.

V usage is TRBV5-6 and J usage is TRBJ1-2; D gene uncertain. Trimming pared 0 bases from V and 1 base from J, leaving 4 bases between. In germline, CDR1 is SGHDT, CDR2 YYEEEE. The CDR3 sequence is 13 residues long. The CDR3 sequence: CASSLANNYGYTF. The CDR3 DNA sequence: TGTGCCAGCAGCTTGGCGAATAACTATGGCTACACCTTC.

The CDR3 coding sequence is TGTGCCAGCAGCTTTGACAGGAAGGCACCCCTCCACTTT. Its translation: CASSFDRKAPLHF. The V call is TRBV7-9, the J call TRBJ1-6, with D possibly TRBD1 on 6 matching bases. This CDR3 is built from 13 residues. Germline loops: CDR1 SEHNR, CDR2 FQNEAQ (reference sequence). Trimming shortened V by 3 bases and J by 11 bases, and 11 bases separated the two germline ends. The whole variable domain, remainder taken from reference TRBV7-9 and TRBJ1-6, is DTGVSQNPRHKITKRGQNVTFRCDPISEHNRLYWYRQTLGQGPEFLTYFQNEAQLEKSRLLSDRFSAERPKGSFSTLEIQRTEQGDSAMYLCASSFDRKAPLHFGNGTRLTVT.

The chain has TRBV27 and TRBJ2-1; D is possibly TRBD1 or TRBD2 (5 bases each). There are 14 residues in the CDR3. Germline V gives CDR1 MNHEY, CDR2 SMNVEV (reference sequence). Trimming left V 5 bases short and J 6 bases short, with 14 bases between. The CDR3 here is CASSRWDGVNEQFF. CDR3 nucleotide sequence: TGTGCCAGCAGTCGCTGGGACGGAGTCAATGAGCAGTTCTTC.

This chain joins TRBV5-1 and TRBJ1-1; D not resolved. Germline lookup yields CDR1 SGHRS and CDR2 YFSETQ. CDR3 size: 14 residues. V was trimmed by 7 bases and J by 5 bases, leaving 18 bases between them. In nucleotides, the CDR3 is TGCGCCAGCCACAGCCCGGGTGGAGGGACTGAAGCTTTCTTT. This translates into CASHSPGGGTEAFF.

CDR3 sequence (DNA): TGTGCCAGCAGTCCTACCGGGGGGCAAGGGTATGGCTACACCTTC. Amino acid sequence: CASSPTGGQGYGYTF. The chain is built from TRBV27 and TRBJ1-2, with a possible D match to TRBD1 (6 bases). The germline V gene encodes CDR1 MNHEY and CDR2 SMNVEV (reference sequence). There are 15 residues in the CDR3. V lost 5 bases and J lost 5, with 18 bases in between.

The chain employs TRBV2 and TRBJ2-3; possibly TRBD1 for D (7 bases). Trimming removed 7 bases at V and 5 bases at J, with 13 bases between. Germline CDR1 is SNHLY and CDR2 is FYNNEI. The CDR3 consists of 13 residues. Here the CDR3 DNA reads TGTGCCAGCACCCAGGGGGAGGTAGATACGCAGTATTTT. This codes for CASTQGEVDTQYF.

The chain carries TRBV5-4 and TRBJ1-1; D is ambiguous. Trimming cost V 0 bases and J 1 base, with 10 bases left between them. Germline CDR1 SGHNT, CDR2 YYREEE (reference sequence). The CDR3 has 15 residues. CDR3 DNA: TGTGCCAGCAGCTTGGGGCTTGTCCGGAACACTGAAGCTTTCTTT. It translates to CASSLGLVRNTEAFF.

The chain joins TRBV29-1 to TRBJ2-1; D remains unclear. This CDR3 has 13 amino acids. The V and J ends lost 2 bases and 10 bases respectively, with 15 bases between them. CDR1 SQVTM and CDR2 ANQGSEA come from the germline V gene. CDR3 sequence: CSVEMQTFEEQFF. CDR3 nucleotides: TGCAGCGTTGAAATGCAAACTTTTGAAGAGCAGTTCTTC.

The V and J genes are TRBV5-1 and TRBJ1-2; 9 bases line up with TRBD1. The V and J ends lost 0 bases and 2 bases, in that order; junction bases with no gene match: 11. Germline V lookup: CDR1 SGHRS, CDR2 YFSETQ. The CDR3 sequence is 18 residues long. DNA for the CDR3: TGCGCCAGCAGCTTGGATGGGACAGGGACTTTGCGCAACTATGGCTACACCTTC. It specifies CASSLDGTGTLRNYGYTF.

The rearrangement links TRBV19 to TRBJ1-2; 8 bases fit TRBD1. Trimming cost V 5 bases and J 8 bases; bases outside gene matches: 16. Per the germline V gene, CDR1 is LNHDA and CDR2 is SQIVND (reference sequence). The CDR3 has 16 amino acids. CDR3 DNA: TGTGCCAGTAGTCCAACTGACAGGGGTATAAGGTTCGGCTACACCTTC. Encoded protein: CASSPTDRGIRFGYTF. The full variable domain, completed using reference TRBV19 and TRBJ1-2, is DGGITQSPKYLFRKEGQNVTLSCEQNLNHDAMYWYRQDPGQGLRLIYYSQIVNDFQKGDIAEGYSVSREKKESFPLTVTSAQKNPTAFYLCASSPTDRGIRFGYTFGSGTRLTVV.

This chain joins TRBV19 and TRBJ1-3; D ambiguous. The CDR3 contains 17 residues. Per germline, CDR1 LNHDA and CDR2 SQIVND (reference sequence). Trimming pared 2 bases from V and 0 bases from J, leaving 14 bases between. This chain's CDR3 is CASSISGELLSGNTIYF. CDR3 nucleotide sequence: TGTGCCAGTAGTATAAGCGGTGAACTCCTCTCTGGAAACACCATATATTTT.

In its sample, this clone was seen a few times. The chain joins TRBV6-5 to TRBJ1-1, with TRBD1 matching 8 bases. The CDR3 totals 13 residues. Losses at the gene ends were 6 bases for V and 10 bases for J; bases not matched to a gene: 10. Germline assignment: CDR1 MNHEY and CDR2 SVGAGI. This CDR3 reads CASRQQGEGGAFF. The CDR3 bases are TGTGCCAGCAGACAACAGGGGGAAGGGGGAGCTTTCTTT.

The gene calls are TRBV19 and TRBJ2-2; 7 bases are a match to TRBD2. The germline CDR1 and CDR2 sequences are LNHDA and SQIVND (reference sequence). V was clipped by 4 bases and J by 0 bases; unmatched bases: 8. This CDR3 contains 17 residues. CDR3: CASSKGLTGTNTGELFF. CDR3 DNA: TGTGCCAGTAGTAAGGGACTAACGGGAACGAACACCGGGGAGCTGTTTTTT.

This clone was detected once. The V gene is TRBV29-1, the J gene TRBJ2-1; the match to TRBD2 covers 9 bases. This CDR3 is built from 13 residues. CDR1 and CDR2 from the germline V gene are SQVTM and ANQGSEA. J lost 7 bases, V lost 2 bases, and 3 bases had no gene match. The CDR3 protein is CSVEWLAGNEQFF. CDR3 sequence (DNA): TGCAGCGTTGAATGGCTAGCGGGGAATGAGCAGTTCTTC.

The chain is built from TRBV25-1 and TRBJ1-2; D ambiguous. CDR3 length equals 11 residues. Per germline, CDR1 MGHDK and CDR2 SYGVNS. V was trimmed by 4 bases and J by 4 bases, leaving 4 bases between them. The CDR3 spells CASSAAYGYTF. CDR3 in DNA: TGTGCCAGCAGTGCAGCCTATGGCTACACCTTC.

Only one count was recorded for this clone. This sequence joins TRBV5-1 and TRBJ2-1; no firm D call. The germline V gene encodes CDR1 SGHRS and CDR2 YFSETQ. The CDR3 has 15 residues. Trimming left V 0 bases short and J 5 bases short, with 12 bases between. As DNA, the CDR3 is TGCGCCAGCAGCTTGGCAGGCCGACGGGACAATGAGCAGTTCTTC. Its translation is CASSLAGRRDNEQFF.

The chain combines TRBV6-5 with TRBJ2-6; D is undetermined. Trimming shortened V by 4 bases and J by 0 bases, and 10 bases separated the two germline ends. Looked up from germline, CDR1 is MNHEY and CDR2 is SVGAGI. This CDR3 region has 16 residues. CDR3 amino acids: CASSSGLGSGANVLTF. CDR3 sequence (DNA): TGTGCCAGCAGTTCGGGTCTGGGCTCTGGGGCCAACGTCCTGACTTTC.

DNA for the CDR3: TGTGCCAGCAGTGAAGACGGGGGGCCTACCTACGAGCAGTACTTC. Translating gives CASSEDGGPTYEQYF. This chain links TRBV2 with TRBJ2-7, with D possibly being TRBD2 (7 bases). CDR1 and CDR2 from the germline V gene are SNHLY and FYNNEI. V was trimmed by 1 base and J by 2 bases, leaving 12 bases between them. The CDR3 length is 15 residues.

V is TRBV9 and J is TRBJ2-5; 11 bases fit TRBD2. V lost 0 bases to trimming and J lost 5 bases; unmatched junction nucleotides: 6. Germline V lookup: CDR1 SGDLS, CDR2 YYNGEE. The CDR3 consists of 16 residues. DNA for the CDR3: TGTGCCAGCAGCGTAGTCACTAGCGGGGGAGTTGAGACCCAGTACTTC. This sequence encodes CASSVVTSGGVETQYF.

The chain recombines TRBV3-1 (or the pseudogene TRBV3-2) with TRBJ1-2; 7 positions agree with TRBD1. Germline V gene data show CDR1 as LGHDT and CDR2 as YNNKEL (reference sequence). The V gene end was trimmed by 3 bases and the J gene end by 4 bases; junction bases not matched to a gene: 5. The CDR3 is 14 amino acids. CDR3: CASSHLGDSYGYTF. The CDR3 nucleotides read TGTGCCAGCAGCCACCTGGGGGACAGCTATGGCTACACCTTC.

This clone showed up just once. The chain is built from TRBV6-1 and TRBJ2-1; TRBD2 matches 7 bases. The ends lost 7 bases at V and 7 bases at J; junction bases unmatched: 10. Germline V gene lookup returns CDR1 MNHNS and CDR2 SASEGT. This CDR3 has 14 amino acids. The CDR3 reads CASKVGGVVNEQFF. The CDR3 DNA reads TGTGCCAGCAAGGTGGGAGGGGTGGTTAATGAGCAGTTCTTC.

This clone appeared a few times. The genes are TRBV7-2 and TRBJ2-2; 10 bases agree with TRBD2. Trimming removed 7 bases from V and 1 base from J; junction bases left unmatched: 6. This CDR3 spans 16 amino acids. Germline V lookup: CDR1 SGHTA, CDR2 FQGNSA. CDR3 sequence reads: CASNQASGGNTGELFF. CDR3 DNA: TGTGCCAGCAATCAGGCTAGCGGGGGGAACACCGGGGAGCTGTTTTTT.

This chain links TRBV5-1 with TRBJ2-5, with TRBD2 identical over 11 bases. Germline CDR1 and CDR2: SGHRS and YFSETQ. CDR3 length: 15 residues. V dropped 3 bases and J dropped 4; count of bases not matched to a gene: 5. CDR3 region: CASSSSLAGGETQYF. CDR3 nucleotide sequence: TGCGCCAGCAGCTCCTCTCTAGCGGGGGGAGAGACCCAGTACTTC.

The gene calls are TRBV4-2 and TRBJ2-7; TRBD2 aligns across 14 bases. This CDR3 spans 17 amino acids. The V segment lost 4 bases and the J segment 0 bases; nucleotides outside the gene matches: 5. Germline V gives CDR1 LGHNA, CDR2 YNFKEQ. The CDR3 loop reads CASSPGLAGALSYEQYF. The CDR3 nucleotides read TGTGCCAGCAGCCCGGGACTAGCGGGGGCCCTCTCCTACGAGCAGTACTTC.